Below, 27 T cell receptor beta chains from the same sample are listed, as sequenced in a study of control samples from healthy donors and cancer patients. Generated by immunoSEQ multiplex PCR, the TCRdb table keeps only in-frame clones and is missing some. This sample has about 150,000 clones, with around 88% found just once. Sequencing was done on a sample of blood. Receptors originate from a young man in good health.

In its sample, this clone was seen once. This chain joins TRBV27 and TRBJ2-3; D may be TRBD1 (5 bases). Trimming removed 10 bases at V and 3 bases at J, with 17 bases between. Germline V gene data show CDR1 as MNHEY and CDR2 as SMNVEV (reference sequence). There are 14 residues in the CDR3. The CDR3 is CAIVGYQGTDTQYF. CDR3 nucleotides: TGTGCCATCGTAGGTTACCAGGGAACAGATACGCAGTATTTT.

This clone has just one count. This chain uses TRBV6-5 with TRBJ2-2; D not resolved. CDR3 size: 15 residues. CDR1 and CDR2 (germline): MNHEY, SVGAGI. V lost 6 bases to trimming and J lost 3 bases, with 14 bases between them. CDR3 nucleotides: TGTGCCAGCAGCCCGTTAACACGGGACACCGGGGAGCTGTTTTTT. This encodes CASSPLTRDTGELFF.

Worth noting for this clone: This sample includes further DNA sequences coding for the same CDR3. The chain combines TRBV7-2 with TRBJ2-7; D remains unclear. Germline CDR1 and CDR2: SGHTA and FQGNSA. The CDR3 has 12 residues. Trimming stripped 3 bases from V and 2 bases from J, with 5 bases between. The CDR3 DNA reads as TGTGCCAGCAGCTTGAATCCCTACGAGCAGTACTTC. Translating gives CASSLNPYEQYF.

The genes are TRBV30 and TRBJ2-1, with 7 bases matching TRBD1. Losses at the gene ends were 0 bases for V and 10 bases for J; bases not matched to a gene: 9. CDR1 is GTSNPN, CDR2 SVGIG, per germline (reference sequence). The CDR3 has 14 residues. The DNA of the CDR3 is TGTGCCTGGAGTGTAAGGGACAGCCTGCGGGAGCAGTTCTTC. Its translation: CAWSVRDSLREQFF.

CDR3 protein: CASTHSDGLNTEAFF. In nucleotides, the CDR3 is TGTGCCAGCACCCACTCGGACGGACTGAACACTGAAGCTTTCTTT. The chain is built from TRBV28 and TRBJ1-1; D ambiguous. The CDR3 has 15 residues. The germline V gene has CDR1 MDHEN and CDR2 SYDVKM. Trimming took 7 bases from V and 0 from J, leaving 15 bases between them.

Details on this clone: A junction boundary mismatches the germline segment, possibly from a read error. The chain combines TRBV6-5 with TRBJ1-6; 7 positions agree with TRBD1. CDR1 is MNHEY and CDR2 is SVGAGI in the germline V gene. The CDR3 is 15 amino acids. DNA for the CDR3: TGTGCCAGCAGTAACTCCGGGACAGCATATCGGACCCTCCACTTT. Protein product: CASSNSGTAYRTLHF.

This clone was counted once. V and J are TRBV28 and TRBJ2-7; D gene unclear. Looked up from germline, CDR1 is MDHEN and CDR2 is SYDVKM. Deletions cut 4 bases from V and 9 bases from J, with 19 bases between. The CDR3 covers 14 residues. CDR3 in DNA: TGTGCCAGCAGTTCCGGCCTCGTAGTTGGGTGGCAGTACTTC. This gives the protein CASSSGLVVGWQYF.

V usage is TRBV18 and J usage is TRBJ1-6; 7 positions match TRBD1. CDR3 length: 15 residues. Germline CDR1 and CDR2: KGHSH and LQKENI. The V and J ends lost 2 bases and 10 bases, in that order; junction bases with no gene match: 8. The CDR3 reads CASSPVTGFSSPLHF. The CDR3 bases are TGTGCCAGCTCACCAGTGACAGGGTTTTCGTCACCCCTCCACTTT. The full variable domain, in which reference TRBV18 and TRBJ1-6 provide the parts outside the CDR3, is NAGVMQNPRHLVRRRGQEARLRCSPMKGHSHVYWYRQLPEEGLKFMVYLQKENIIDESGMPKERFSAEFPKEGPSILRIQQVVRGDSAAYFCASSPVTGFSSPLHFGNGTRLTVT.

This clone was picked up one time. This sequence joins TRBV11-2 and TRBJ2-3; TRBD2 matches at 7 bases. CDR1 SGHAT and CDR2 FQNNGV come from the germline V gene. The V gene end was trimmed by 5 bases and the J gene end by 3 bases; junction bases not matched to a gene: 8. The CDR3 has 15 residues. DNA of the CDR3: TGTGCCAGCAGCCCCGGACTAGTCAGGACAGATACGCAGTATTTT. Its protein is CASSPGLVRTDTQYF.

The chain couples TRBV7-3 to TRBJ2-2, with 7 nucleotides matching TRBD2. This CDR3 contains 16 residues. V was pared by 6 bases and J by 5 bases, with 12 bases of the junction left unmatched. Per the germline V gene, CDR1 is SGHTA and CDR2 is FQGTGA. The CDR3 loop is CASSQGLGGRTGELFF. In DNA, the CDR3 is TGTGCCAGCAGTCAAGGACTAGGAGGTCGGACCGGGGAGCTGTTTTTT.

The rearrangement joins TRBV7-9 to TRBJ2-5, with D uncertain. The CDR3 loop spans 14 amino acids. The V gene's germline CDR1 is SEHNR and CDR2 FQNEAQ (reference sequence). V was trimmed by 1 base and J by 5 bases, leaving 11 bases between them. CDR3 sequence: CASSLEPRKETQYF. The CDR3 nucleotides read TGTGCCAGCAGCTTAGAACCCAGAAAGGAGACCCAGTACTTC.

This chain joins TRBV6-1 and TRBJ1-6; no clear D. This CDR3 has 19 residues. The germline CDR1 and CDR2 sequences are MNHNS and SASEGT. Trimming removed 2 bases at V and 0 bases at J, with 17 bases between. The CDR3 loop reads CASSEYGPWVRSYNSPLHF. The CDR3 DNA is TGTGCCAGCAGTGAATATGGCCCCTGGGTTCGCTCCTATAATTCACCCCTCCACTTT.

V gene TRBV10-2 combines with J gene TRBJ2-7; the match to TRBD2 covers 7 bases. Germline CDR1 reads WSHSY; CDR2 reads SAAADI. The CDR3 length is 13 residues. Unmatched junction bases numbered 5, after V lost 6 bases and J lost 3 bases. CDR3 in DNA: TGCGCCAGCAGATCTAGCGGAGACTACGAGCAGTACTTC. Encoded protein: CASRSSGDYEQYF.

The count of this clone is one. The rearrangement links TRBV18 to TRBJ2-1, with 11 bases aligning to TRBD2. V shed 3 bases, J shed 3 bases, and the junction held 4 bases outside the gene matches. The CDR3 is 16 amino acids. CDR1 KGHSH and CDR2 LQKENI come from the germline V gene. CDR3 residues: CASSPGLAANYNEQFF. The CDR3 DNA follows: TGTGCCAGCTCACCGGGACTAGCGGCCAACTACAATGAGCAGTTCTTC.

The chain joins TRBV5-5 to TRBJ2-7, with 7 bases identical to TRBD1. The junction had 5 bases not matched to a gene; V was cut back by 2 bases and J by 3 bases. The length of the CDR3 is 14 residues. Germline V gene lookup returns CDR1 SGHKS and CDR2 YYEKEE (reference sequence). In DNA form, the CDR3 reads TGTGCCAGCAGCTTCTTACAGGGGAACTACGAGCAGTACTTC. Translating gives CASSFLQGNYEQYF.

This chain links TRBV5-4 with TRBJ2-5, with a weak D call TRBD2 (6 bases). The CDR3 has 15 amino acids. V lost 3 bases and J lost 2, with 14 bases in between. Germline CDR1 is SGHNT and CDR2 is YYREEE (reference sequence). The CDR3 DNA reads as TGTGCCAGCAGCTCCGGGGGAGCGGCTCAAGAGACCCAGTACTTC. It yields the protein CASSSGGAAQETQYF.

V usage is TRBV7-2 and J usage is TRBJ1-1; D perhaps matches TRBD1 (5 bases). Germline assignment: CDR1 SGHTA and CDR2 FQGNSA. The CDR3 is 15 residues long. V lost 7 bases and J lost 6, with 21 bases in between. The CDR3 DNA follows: TGTGCCAGCACCCGGCGTTGGGGGACTTCGTCTGAAGCTTTCTTT. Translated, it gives CASTRRWGTSSEAFF.

CDR3 DNA sequence: TGTGCCAGCAGTTACCTACAGGGAGGAGACACTGAAGCTTTCTTT. This gives the protein CASSYLQGGDTEAFF. The V gene is TRBV6-5, the J gene TRBJ1-1; tentatively, D is TRBD1 (6 bases). The germline V gene has CDR1 MNHEY and CDR2 SVGAGI. The ends were cut back, 2 bases at V and 3 bases at J, with 13 bases in the middle. The CDR3 has 15 amino acids.

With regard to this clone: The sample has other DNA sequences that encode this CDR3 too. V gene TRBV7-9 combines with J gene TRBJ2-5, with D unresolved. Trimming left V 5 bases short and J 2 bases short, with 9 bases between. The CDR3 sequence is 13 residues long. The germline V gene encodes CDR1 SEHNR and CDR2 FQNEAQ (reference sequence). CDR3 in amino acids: CASSLDTQETQYF. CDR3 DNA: TGTGCCAGCAGCCTTGACACTCAAGAGACCCAGTACTTC.

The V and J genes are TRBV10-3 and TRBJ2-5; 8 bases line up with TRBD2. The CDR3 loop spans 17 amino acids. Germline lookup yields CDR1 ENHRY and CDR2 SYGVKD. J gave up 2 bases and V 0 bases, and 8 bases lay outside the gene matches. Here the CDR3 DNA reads TGTGCCATCAGTGAGTCGTCGGGGGGGGCCGTACAAGAGACCCAGTACTTC. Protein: CAISESSGGAVQETQYF.

The CDR3 loop reads CASSFVDTVSQYF. CDR3 nucleotides: TGTGCCAGCAGTTTTGTGGACACCGTTTCCCAGTACTTC. The chain combines TRBV28 with TRBJ2-5, with D perhaps TRBD1 (5 bases). V shed 3 bases and J shed 9 bases, with 14 bases lying between them. CDR1 is MDHEN and CDR2 is SYDVKM in the germline V gene. This CDR3 is built from 13 residues. Variable domain in full (rest from reference TRBV28 and TRBJ2-5): DVKVTQSSRYLVKRTGEKVFLECVQDMDHENMFWYRQDPGLGLRLIYFSYDVKMKEKGDIPEGYSVSREKKERFSLILESASTNQTSMYLCASSFVDTVSQYFGPGTRLLVL.

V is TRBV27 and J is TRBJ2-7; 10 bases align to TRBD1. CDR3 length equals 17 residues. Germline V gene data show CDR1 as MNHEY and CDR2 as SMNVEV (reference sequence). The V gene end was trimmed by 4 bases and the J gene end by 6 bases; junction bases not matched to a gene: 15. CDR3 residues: CASSYGATGGAFSEQYF. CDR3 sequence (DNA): TGTGCCAGCAGTTACGGGGCGACAGGGGGCGCTTTTTCCGAGCAGTACTTC.

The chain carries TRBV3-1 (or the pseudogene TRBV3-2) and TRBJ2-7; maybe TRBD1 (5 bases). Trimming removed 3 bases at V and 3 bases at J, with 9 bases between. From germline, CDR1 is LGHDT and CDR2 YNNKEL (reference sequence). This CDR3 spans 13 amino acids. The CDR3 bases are TGTGCCAGCAGCCAGGCAGGGAACTACGAGCAGTACTTC. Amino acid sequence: CASSQAGNYEQYF.

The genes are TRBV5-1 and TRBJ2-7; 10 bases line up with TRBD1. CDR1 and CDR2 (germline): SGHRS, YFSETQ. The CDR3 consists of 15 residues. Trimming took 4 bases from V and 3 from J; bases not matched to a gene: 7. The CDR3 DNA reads TGCGCCAGCAGCCGGGACAGGGGATCAAGCTACGAGCAGTACTTC. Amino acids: CASSRDRGSSYEQYF. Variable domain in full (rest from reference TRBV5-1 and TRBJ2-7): KAGVTQTPRYLIKTRGQQVTLSCSPISGHRSVSWYQQTPGQGLQFLFEYFSETQRNKGNFPGRFSGRQFSNSRSEMNVSTLELGDSALYLCASSRDRGSSYEQYFGPGTRLTVT.

CDR3 DNA: TGTGCCAGCAGACAGGTCGTTTCCCCCTATGGCTACACCTTC. Protein product: CASRQVVSPYGYTF. This chain links TRBV6-5 with TRBJ1-2, with D maybe TRBD1 (5 bases). Germline CDR1 and CDR2: MNHEY and SVGAGI. This CDR3 comprises 14 residues. V lost 6 bases and J lost 4, with 15 bases in between.

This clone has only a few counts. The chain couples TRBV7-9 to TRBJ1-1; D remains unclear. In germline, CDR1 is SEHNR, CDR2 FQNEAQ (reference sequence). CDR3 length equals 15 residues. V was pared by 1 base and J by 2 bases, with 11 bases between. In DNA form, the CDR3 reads TGTGCCAGCAGCTTAGGCCCCCGGGGAAACACTGAAGCTTTCTTT. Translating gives CASSLGPRGNTEAFF.

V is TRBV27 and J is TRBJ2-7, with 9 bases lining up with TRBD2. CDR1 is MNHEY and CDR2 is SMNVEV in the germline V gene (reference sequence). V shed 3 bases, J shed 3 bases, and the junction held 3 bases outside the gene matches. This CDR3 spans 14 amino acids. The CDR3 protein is CASSLREGGYEQYF. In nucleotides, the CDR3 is TGTGCCAGCAGTTTGCGGGAGGGCGGCTACGAGCAGTACTTC.